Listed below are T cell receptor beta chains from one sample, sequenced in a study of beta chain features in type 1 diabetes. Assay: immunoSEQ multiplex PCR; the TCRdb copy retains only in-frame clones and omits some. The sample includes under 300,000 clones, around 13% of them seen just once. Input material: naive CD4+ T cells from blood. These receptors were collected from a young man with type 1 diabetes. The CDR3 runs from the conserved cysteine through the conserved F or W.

CASSIEAAHYGYTF	TRBJ1-2	TRBV19
CASSGAGTGGSYEQYF	TRBJ2-7	TRBV19
CASSLHWETEAFF	TRBJ1-1	TRBV7-2
CSVMWVGDAFF	TRBJ1-1	TRBV29-1
CASSPTGTGDGYTF	TRBJ1-2	TRBV5-1
CASSLRSSGGGENIQYF	TRBJ2-4	TRBV5-4
CAIKLAQGNEQFF	TRBJ2-1	TRBV10-3
CASSLAGIDEQFF	TRBJ2-1	TRBV11-2
CASSGQRYSNQPQHF	TRBJ1-5	TRBV6-1
CASSFYIQGASTEAFF	TRBJ1-1	TRBV5-1
CASSFGGGAEDTQYF	TRBJ2-3	TRBV5-1
CASSELGGQGTQYF	TRBJ2-5	TRBV2
CASSQGGGHTDTQYF	TRBJ2-3	TRBV23-1
CASSLAPPISGRAYEQYF	TRBJ2-7	TRBV7-2
CASSPGQGLNEQFF	TRBJ2-1	TRBV11-2
CASSLGGTGANEQFF	TRBJ2-1	TRBV5-1
CASSNTDRGHGYTF	TRBJ1-2	TRBV19
CASSEGSSGQSPLHF	TRBJ1-6	TRBV7-9
CASSSGLAGVQETQYF	TRBJ2-5	TRBV11-2
CASSFPGQGNEQYF	TRBJ2-7	TRBV7-9
CASNLQGAKETQYF	TRBJ2-5	TRBV5-6
CASSPGPDYEQYF	TRBJ2-7	TRBV7-2
CASSQGGGGNTEAFF	TRBJ1-1	TRBV23-1
CASSVLGQGNEQFF	TRBJ2-1	TRBV7-2
CASKPTGTSGEQFF	TRBJ2-1	TRBV19
CASSERTGAETQYF	TRBJ2-5	TRBV7-6
CASSLLAAPYNEQFF	TRBJ2-1	TRBV5-6
CASRFRRDRGQETQYF	TRBJ2-5	TRBV2
CASSDSGRVTGELFF	TRBJ2-2	TRBV7-9
CASTVTGAYEQYF	TRBJ2-7	TRBV25-1
CASSDSGLSYEQYF	TRBJ2-7	TRBV25-1
CASSRQGANTEAFF	TRBJ1-1	TRBV6-5
CSVGTGAGTGELFF	TRBJ2-2	TRBV29-1
CASSPQGANEKLFF	TRBJ1-4	TRBV6-6
CASSSIRSYNEQFF	TRBJ2-1	TRBV13
CASSLAAGSGQPQHF	TRBJ1-5	TRBV7-2
CASSLAGSMEFF	TRBJ2-1	TRBV7-9
CASTRGSGNTIYF	TRBJ1-3	TRBV7-9
CASSLWGGADEQFF	TRBJ2-1	TRBV7-9
CASSPTSGFYEQYF	TRBJ2-7	TRBV10-1
CASSQVLAGSNYEQYF	TRBJ2-7	TRBV4-2
CASSLGAGLADEQYF	TRBJ2-7	TRBV5-1
CASSVQGFQETQYF	TRBJ2-5	TRBV2
CASSEPGLAGTHEQYF	TRBJ2-7	TRBV5-4
CASSLVQGYGYTF	TRBJ1-2	TRBV5-4
CASGQLPARSYEQYF	TRBJ2-7	TRBV6-1
CASSLAEAGVTYNEQFF	TRBJ2-1	TRBV5-4
CASRTEPQRRNTEAFF	TRBJ1-1	TRBV5-4
CASSVVPSETQYF	TRBJ2-5	TRBV9
CASSQTDTQYF	TRBJ2-3	TRBV11-2
CASSSRGYEQYF	TRBJ2-7	TRBV6-1
CASSPEGLQETQYF	TRBJ2-5	TRBV11-2
CASSERNTYEQYF	TRBJ2-7	TRBV6-1
CASSPRDSNTGELFF	TRBJ2-2	TRBV18
CASSLFRRENTEAFF	TRBJ1-1	TRBV7-9